This T cell receptor beta chain was retrieved from a study of cytomegalovirus exposure and HLA in healthy donors. This CDR3 comprises 16 residues. The ends lost 6 bases at V and 5 bases at J; junction bases unmatched: 7. The V gene's germline CDR1 is LGHNA and CDR2 YNFKEQ. Researchers ran the PCR with 60 Vbeta and 13 Jbeta primers. Data came from immunoSEQ multiplex PCR; TCRdb stores just in-frame clones and leaves some out. The profile shows roughly 160,000 clones, around 69% of them singletons. The sample comprised PBMCs. The chain links TRBV4-2 to TRBJ2-2; 12 bases match TRBD2. This TCR derives from a man in his fifties or sixties in good health and CMV-seronegative. The CDR3 coding sequence is TGTGCCAGCAGGTTCAGACTAGCGGGGGAGACCGGGGAGCTGTTTTTT. Protein sequence: CASRFRLAGETGELFF.